This T cell receptor (beta chain) was observed in a study of blood T cell repertoires in COVID-19. Study in general: Samples taken during acute and convalescent COVID-19 were collected in the United States, Italy and Spain.

From germline, CDR1 is SQVTM and CDR2 ANQGSEA. With V trimmed by 7 bases and J by 5 bases, 17 bases remained unmatched. The CDR3 extends over 16 amino acids. Assay: immunoSEQ multiplex PCR; the TCRdb copy retains only in-frame clones and omits some. The repertoire has approximately 190,000 clones, 80% to 85% of them found once; the top ten carry more than 5%. The chain carries TRBV29-1 and TRBJ2-1; 7 positions match TRBD2. The clonotype comes from a woman aged 25 to 39 with acute or convalescent COVID-19. Specimen: peripheral blood. CDR3 amino acids: CSAHWTPGLPNNEQFF. The CDR3 nucleotides read TGCAGCGCGCACTGGACCCCGGGACTACCAAACAATGAGCAGTTCTTC.